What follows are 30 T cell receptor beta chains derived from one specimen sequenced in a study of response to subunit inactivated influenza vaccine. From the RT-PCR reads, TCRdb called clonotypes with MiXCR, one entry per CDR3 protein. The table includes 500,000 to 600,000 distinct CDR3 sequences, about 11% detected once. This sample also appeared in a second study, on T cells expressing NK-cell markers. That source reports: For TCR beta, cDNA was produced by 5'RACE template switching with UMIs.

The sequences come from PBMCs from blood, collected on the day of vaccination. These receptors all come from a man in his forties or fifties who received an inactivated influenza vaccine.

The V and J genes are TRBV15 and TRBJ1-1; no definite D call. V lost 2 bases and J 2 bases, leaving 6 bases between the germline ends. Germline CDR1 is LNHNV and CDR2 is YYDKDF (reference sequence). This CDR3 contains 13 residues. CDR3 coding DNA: TGTGCCACCAGCAGATTAGTTAACACTGAAGCTTTCTTT. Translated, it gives CATSRLVNTEAFF.

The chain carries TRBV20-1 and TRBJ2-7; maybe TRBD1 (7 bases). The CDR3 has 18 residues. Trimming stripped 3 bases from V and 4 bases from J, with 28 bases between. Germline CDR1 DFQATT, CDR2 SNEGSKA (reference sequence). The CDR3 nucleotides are TGCAGTGCTAGGTCAAAGGGGGCGGGACTGTATTCACTTTACGAGCAGTACTTC. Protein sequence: CSARSKGAGLYSLYEQYF.

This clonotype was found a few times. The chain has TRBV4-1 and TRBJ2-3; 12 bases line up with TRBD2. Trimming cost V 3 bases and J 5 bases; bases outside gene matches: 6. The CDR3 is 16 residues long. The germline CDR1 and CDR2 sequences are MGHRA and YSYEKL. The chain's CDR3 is CASSQTSGGLGDTQYF. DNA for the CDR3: TGCGCCAGCAGCCAGACTAGCGGGGGACTGGGAGATACGCAGTATTTT.

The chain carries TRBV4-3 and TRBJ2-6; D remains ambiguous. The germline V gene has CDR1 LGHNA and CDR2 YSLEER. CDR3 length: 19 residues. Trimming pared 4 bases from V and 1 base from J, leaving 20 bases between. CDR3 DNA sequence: TGCGCCAGCAGCCCTTCTCTTGGGGTTAAAAGTTCTGGGGCCAACGTCCTGACTTTC. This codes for CASSPSLGVKSSGANVLTF.

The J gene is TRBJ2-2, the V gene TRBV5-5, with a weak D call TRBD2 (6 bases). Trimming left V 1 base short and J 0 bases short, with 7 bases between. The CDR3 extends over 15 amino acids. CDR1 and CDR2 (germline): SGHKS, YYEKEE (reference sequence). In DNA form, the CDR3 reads TGTGCCAGCAGCTTGTGGAGGGCGAACACCGGGGAGCTGTTTTTT. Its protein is CASSLWRANTGELFF.

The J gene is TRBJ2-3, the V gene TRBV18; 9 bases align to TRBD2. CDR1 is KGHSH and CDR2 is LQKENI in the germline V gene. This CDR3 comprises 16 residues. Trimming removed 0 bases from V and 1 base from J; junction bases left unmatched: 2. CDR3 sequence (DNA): TGTGCCAGCTCACCACCGAGACTAGCGGGCACAGATACGCAGTATTTT. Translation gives CASSPPRLAGTDTQYF.

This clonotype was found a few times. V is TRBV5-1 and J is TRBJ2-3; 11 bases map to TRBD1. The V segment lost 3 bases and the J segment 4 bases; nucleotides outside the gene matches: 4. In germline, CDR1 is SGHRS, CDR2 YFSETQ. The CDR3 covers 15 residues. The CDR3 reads CASSWTGGRADTQYF. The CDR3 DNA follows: TGCGCCAGCAGCTGGACAGGGGGCCGAGCAGATACGCAGTATTTT.

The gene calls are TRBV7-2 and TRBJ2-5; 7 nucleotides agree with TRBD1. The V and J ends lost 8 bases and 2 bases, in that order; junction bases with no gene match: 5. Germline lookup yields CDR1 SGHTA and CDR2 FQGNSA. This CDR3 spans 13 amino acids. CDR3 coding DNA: TGTGCCAGCGAACAGGGGCTGCAAGAGACCCAGTACTTC. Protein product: CASEQGLQETQYF.

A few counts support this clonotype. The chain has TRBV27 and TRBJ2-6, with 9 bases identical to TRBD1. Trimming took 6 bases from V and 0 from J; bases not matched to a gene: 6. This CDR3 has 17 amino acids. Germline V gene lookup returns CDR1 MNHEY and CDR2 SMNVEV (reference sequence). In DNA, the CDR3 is TGTGCCAGCAGCCTGGGACAGGGACCCTCTGGGGCCAACGTCCTGACTTTC. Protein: CASSLGQGPSGANVLTF.

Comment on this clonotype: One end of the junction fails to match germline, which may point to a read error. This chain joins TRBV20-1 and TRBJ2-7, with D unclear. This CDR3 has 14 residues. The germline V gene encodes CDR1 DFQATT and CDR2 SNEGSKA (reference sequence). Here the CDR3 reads CSAPAGLRAYGQYF. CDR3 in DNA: TGCAGTGCCCCCGCCGGCTTGCGTGCCTACGGGCAGTACTTC.

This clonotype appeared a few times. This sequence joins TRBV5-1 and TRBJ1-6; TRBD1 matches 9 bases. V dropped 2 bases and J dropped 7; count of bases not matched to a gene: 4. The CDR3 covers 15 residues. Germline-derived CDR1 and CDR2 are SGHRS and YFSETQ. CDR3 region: CASSFSGQGNSPLHF. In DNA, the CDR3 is TGCGCCAGCAGCTTCTCGGGACAGGGAAATTCACCCCTCCACTTT.

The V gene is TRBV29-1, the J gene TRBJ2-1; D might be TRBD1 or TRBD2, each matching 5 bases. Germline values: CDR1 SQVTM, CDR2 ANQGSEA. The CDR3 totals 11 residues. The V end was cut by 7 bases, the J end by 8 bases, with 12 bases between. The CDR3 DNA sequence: TGCAGCGCAGGGCCCGGGGATGAGCAGTTCTTC. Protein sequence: CSAGPGDEQFF.

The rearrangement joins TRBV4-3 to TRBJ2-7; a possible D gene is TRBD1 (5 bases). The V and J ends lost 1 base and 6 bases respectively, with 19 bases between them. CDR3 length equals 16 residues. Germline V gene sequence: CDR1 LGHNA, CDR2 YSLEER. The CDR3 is CASSQGGLGVSGEQYF. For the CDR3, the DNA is TGCGCCAGCAGCCAAGGCGGTCTAGGGGTATCGGGCGAGCAGTACTTC.

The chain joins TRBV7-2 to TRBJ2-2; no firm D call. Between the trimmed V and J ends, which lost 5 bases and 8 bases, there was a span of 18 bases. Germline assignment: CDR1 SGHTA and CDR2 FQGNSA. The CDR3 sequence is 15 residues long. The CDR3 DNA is TGTGCCAGCAGCCCCTCAACCTCCTGGATGGGGGAGCTGTTTTTT. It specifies CASSPSTSWMGELFF.

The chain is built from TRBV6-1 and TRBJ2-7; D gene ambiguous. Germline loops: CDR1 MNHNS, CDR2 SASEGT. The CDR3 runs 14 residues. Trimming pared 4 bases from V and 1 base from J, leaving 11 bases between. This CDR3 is CASSVTGPSYEQYF. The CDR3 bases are TGTGCCAGCAGTGTAACCGGGCCTTCCTACGAGCAGTACTTC.

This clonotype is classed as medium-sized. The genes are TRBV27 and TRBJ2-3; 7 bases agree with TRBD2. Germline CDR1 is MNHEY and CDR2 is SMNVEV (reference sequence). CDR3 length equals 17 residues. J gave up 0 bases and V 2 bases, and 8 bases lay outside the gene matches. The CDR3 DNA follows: TGTGCCAGCAGTTTACTCCCCTATAGCGGGAGCACAGATACGCAGTATTTT. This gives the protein CASSLLPYSGSTDTQYF.

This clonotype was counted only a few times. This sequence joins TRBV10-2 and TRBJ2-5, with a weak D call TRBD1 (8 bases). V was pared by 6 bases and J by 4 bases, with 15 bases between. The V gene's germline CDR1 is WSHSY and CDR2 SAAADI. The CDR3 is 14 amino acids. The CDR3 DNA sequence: TGCGCCAGCAGGACAACAGGGGGGGGAGAGACCCAGTACTTC. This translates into CASRTTGGGETQYF.

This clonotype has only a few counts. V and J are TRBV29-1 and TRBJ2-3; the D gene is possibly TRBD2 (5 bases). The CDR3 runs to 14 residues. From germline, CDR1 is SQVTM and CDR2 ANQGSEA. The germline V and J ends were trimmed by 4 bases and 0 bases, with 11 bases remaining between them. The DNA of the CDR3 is TGCAGCGTTGGAATGAGAGGGAGCACAGATACGCAGTATTTT. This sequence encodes CSVGMRGSTDTQYF.

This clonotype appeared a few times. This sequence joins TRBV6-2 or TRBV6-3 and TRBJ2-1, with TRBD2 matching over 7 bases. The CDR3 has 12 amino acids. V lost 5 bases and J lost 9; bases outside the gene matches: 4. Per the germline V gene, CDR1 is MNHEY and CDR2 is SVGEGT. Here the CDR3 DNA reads TGTGCCAGCAGTACCCAGCGGGGTGAGCAGTTCTTC. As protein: CASSTQRGEQFF.

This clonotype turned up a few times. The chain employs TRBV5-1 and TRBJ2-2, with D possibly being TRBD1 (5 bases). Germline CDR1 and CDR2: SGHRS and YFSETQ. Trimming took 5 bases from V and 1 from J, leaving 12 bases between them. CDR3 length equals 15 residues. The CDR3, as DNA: TGCGCCAGCAGGGTTTCCAGGGAGAACACCGGGGAGCTGTTTTTT. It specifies CASRVSRENTGELFF.

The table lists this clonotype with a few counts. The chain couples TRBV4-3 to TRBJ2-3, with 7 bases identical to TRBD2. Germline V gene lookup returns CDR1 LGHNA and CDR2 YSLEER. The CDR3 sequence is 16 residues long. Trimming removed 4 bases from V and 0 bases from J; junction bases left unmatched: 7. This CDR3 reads CASSPWGGSSTDTQYF. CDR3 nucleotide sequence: TGCGCCAGCAGCCCCTGGGGGGGGTCTAGCACAGATACGCAGTATTTT.

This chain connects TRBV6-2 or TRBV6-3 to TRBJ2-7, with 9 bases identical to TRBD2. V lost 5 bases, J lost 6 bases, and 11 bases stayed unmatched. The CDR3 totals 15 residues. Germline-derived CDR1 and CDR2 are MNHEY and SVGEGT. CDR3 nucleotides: TGTGCCAGCAGTGCCGGCGGGAGGGCCTTCGGCGAGCAGTACTTC. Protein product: CASSAGGRAFGEQYF.

CDR3 DNA: TGTGCCAGCAGACAGGTATTTGATGAGCAGTTCTTC. This encodes CASRQVFDEQFF. This sequence joins TRBV9 and TRBJ2-1, with D perhaps TRBD1 (5 bases). This CDR3 is 12 amino acids long. From germline, CDR1 is SGDLS and CDR2 YYNGEE. With 5 bases removed from V and 8 bases from J, the gap between germline ends came to 11 bases.

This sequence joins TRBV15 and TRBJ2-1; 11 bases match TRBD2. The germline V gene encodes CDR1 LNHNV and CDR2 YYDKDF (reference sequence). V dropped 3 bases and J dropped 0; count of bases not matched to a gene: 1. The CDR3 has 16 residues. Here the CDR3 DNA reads TGTGCCACCAGCAGGGGACTAGCGGTCTCCTACAATGAGCAGTTCTTC. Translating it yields CATSRGLAVSYNEQFF.

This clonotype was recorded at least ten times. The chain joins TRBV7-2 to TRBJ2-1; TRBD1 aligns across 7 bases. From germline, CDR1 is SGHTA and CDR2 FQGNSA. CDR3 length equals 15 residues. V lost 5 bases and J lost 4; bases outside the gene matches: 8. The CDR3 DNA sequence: TGTGCCAGCAGCCTCCGGGACAGCCGGTACAATGAGCAGTTCTTC. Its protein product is CASSLRDSRYNEQFF. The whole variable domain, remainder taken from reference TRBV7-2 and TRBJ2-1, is GAGVSQSPSNKVTEKGKDVELRCDPISGHTALYWYRQSLGQGLEFLIYFQGNSAPDKSGLPSDRFSAERTGGSVSTLTIQRTQQEDSAVYLCASSLRDSRYNEQFFGPGTRLTVL.

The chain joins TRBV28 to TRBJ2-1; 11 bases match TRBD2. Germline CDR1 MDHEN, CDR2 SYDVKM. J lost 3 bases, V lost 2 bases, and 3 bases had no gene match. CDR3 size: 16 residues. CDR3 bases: TGTGCCAGCAGTTTACCCGGGACTAGCGGCTACAATGAGCAGTTCTTC. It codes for CASSLPGTSGYNEQFF.

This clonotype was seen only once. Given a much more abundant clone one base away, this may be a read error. Here the CDR3 DNA reads TGTGCCAGCACCCCCAGCGGGAGAAAAGAGACCCACTACTTC. Amino acid sequence: CASTPSGRKETHYF. The V call is TRBV28, the J call TRBJ2-5, with 8 bases that match TRBD2. Germline V CDR1 and CDR2: MDHEN, SYDVKM. CDR3 size: 14 residues.

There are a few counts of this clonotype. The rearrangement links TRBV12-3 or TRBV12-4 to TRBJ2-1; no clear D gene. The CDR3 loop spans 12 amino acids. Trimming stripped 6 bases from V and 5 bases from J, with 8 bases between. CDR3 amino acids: CASRKDHNEQFF. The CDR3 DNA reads TGTGCCAGCAGAAAGGACCACAATGAGCAGTTCTTC.

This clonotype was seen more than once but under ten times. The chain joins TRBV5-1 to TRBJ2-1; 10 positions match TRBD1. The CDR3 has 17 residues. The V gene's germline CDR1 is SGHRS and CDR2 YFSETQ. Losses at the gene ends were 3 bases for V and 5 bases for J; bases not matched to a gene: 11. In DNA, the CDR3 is TGCGCCAGCAGCTATCCCATGACAGGGGGCGCCGACAATGAGCAGTTCTTC. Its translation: CASSYPMTGGADNEQFF.

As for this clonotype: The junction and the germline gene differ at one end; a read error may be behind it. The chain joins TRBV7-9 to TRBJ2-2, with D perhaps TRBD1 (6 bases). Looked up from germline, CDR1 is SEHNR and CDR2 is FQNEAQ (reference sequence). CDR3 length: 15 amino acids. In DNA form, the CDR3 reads TGTGCCGGCAGCTCGACAGGCTCGAACACCGGGGAGCTGTTTTTT. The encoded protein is CAGSSTGSNTGELFF.